The 21 T cell receptor beta chains presented below share a single source sample, sequenced in a study of CD4 T cells in lung cancer. Only in-frame clones appear in the TCRdb table, and some are missing; sequencing was by immunoSEQ multiplex PCR. Counted here are some 10,000 clones, 50% to 75% occurring once; the ten biggest clones make up 15%. The lung tissue was taken at least 3 cm from the tumor in the same resection. The specimen was normal lung tissue taken away from the tumor. The receptors originated from a man between 60 and 70 years old with non-small cell lung cancer.

The V gene is TRBV29-1, the J gene TRBJ2-5; D is possibly TRBD1 (6 bases). Germline V gene lookup returns CDR1 SQVTM and CDR2 ANQGSEA. This CDR3 region has 11 residues. Between the trimmed V and J ends, which lost 7 bases and 5 bases, there was a span of 11 bases. The CDR3 bases are TGCAGCGCGGTCCAGGGGGAGACCCAGTACTTC. It codes for CSAVQGETQYF. Full variable domain (outside the CDR3, taken from reference TRBV29-1 and TRBJ2-5): SAVISQKPSRDICQRGTSLTIQCQVDSQVTMMFWYRQQPGQSLTLIATANQGSEATYESGFVIDKFPISRPNLTFSTLTVSNMSPEDSSIYLCSAVQGETQYFGPGTRLLVL.

This sequence joins TRBV27 and TRBJ2-3, with 9 bases identical to TRBD2. Germline lookup yields CDR1 MNHEY and CDR2 SMNVEV (reference sequence). The ends lost 6 bases at V and 6 bases at J; junction bases unmatched: 16. The CDR3 extends over 17 amino acids. The CDR3 spells CASSPRGTSPLGDTQYF. In DNA, the CDR3 is TGTGCCAGCAGCCCCCGCGGGACTAGCCCGTTGGGGGATACGCAGTATTTT.

The count of this clone is one. The chain carries TRBV6-6 and TRBJ1-2; D not certain. V lost 6 bases, J lost 7 bases, and 12 bases lay in between. The CDR3 is 12 residues long. In germline, CDR1 is MNHNY, CDR2 SVGAGI (reference sequence). In DNA, the CDR3 is TGTGCCAGCAGAATTCCCTCGGGTGGCTACACCTTC. Translation gives CASRIPSGGYTF.

The CDR3 DNA reads as TGTGCCAGCAGTTCGGTTACCCAAGAGACCCAGTACTTC. Its translation: CASSSVTQETQYF. This sequence joins TRBV6-5 and TRBJ2-5; no firm D call. The CDR3 loop spans 13 amino acids. Per germline, CDR1 MNHEY and CDR2 SVGAGI. The V end was cut by 4 bases, the J end by 1 base, with 7 bases between.

This clone was detected only a few times. The chain carries TRBV6-1 and TRBJ2-1; D is perhaps TRBD1 (6 bases). V gave up 2 bases and J gave up 8 bases, with 16 bases separating them. Germline V gene data show CDR1 as MNHNS and CDR2 as SASEGT. The length of the CDR3 is 15 residues. CDR3 amino acids: CASSELGTTWDEQFF. The DNA of the CDR3 is TGTGCCAGCAGTGAATTAGGGACAACCTGGGATGAGCAGTTCTTC.

This rearrangement joins TRBV5-1 to TRBJ2-7; perhaps TRBD2 as D (6 bases). V was clipped by 3 bases and J by 6 bases, with 13 bases between them. Germline values: CDR1 SGHRS, CDR2 YFSETQ. CDR3 length: 13 residues. The CDR3 here is CASSSTLAPEQYF. DNA for the CDR3: TGCGCCAGCAGCTCAACACTAGCCCCCGAGCAGTACTTC.

The chain couples TRBV9 to TRBJ2-5; perhaps TRBD1 as D (6 bases). Germline assignment: CDR1 SGDLS and CDR2 YYNGEE. The CDR3 sequence is 16 residues long. Trimming cost V 1 base and J 4 bases, with 17 bases left between them. The CDR3 nucleotides are TGTGCCAGCAGCGTAAAGGGCACAGGGAGAAGAGAGACCCAGTACTTC. Translating gives CASSVKGTGRRETQYF.

J is TRBJ2-7 and V is TRBV11-2; a possible D gene is TRBD2 (7 bases). Germline V gene sequence: CDR1 SGHAT, CDR2 FQNNGV. The CDR3 is 15 amino acids. The ends were cut back, 5 bases at V and 3 bases at J, with 17 bases in the middle. This CDR3 reads CASSQRGEGLYEQYF. DNA of the CDR3: TGTGCCAGCAGCCAAAGGGGGGAGGGCCTCTACGAGCAGTACTTC. The full variable domain, with the rest looked up from reference TRBV11-2 and TRBJ2-7, is EAGVAQSPRYKIIEKRQSVAFWCNPISGHATLYWYQQILGQGPKLLIQFQNNGVVDDSQLPKDRFSAERLKGVDSTLKIQPAKLEDSAVYLCASSQRGEGLYEQYFGPGTRLTVT.

The genes are TRBV5-6 and TRBJ1-1; 7 bases fit TRBD1. CDR1 is SGHDT, CDR2 YYEEEE, per germline. CDR3 size: 16 residues. With V trimmed by 4 bases and J by 4 bases, 13 bases remained unmatched. CDR3 sequence (DNA): TGTGCCAGCAGCCCTCTCATTCAGACAGGGCCCACTGAAGCTTTCTTT. Protein product: CASSPLIQTGPTEAFF.

The genes are TRBV28 and TRBJ2-1; TRBD1 is a possible D gene (6 bases). The CDR3 has 11 residues. The V and J ends lost 5 bases and 11 bases respectively, with 10 bases between them. Germline V gives CDR1 MDHEN, CDR2 SYDVKM. The CDR3 here is CASSPQGKQFF. CDR3 coding DNA: TGTGCCAGCAGTCCACAGGGTAAGCAGTTCTTC.

This chain connects TRBV11-2 to TRBJ2-2, with D perhaps matching TRBD1 (6 bases). Between the trimmed V and J ends, which lost 3 bases and 5 bases, there was a span of 7 bases. The germline V gene has CDR1 SGHAT and CDR2 FQNNGV. The CDR3 is 13 amino acids. The CDR3 DNA follows: TGTGCCAGCAGCTTGGGGGCGACCGGGGAGCTGTTTTTT. Its protein is CASSLGATGELFF.

The J gene is TRBJ1-4, the V gene TRBV7-2; TRBD1 might be the D (5 bases). Germline V gene data show CDR1 as SGHTA and CDR2 as FQGNSA. The CDR3 length is 13 residues. V shed 5 bases and J shed 8 bases, with 12 bases lying between them. Here the CDR3 reads CASSRGFWEKLFF. The CDR3 DNA reads as TGTGCCAGCAGCCGGGGGTTTTGGGAAAAACTGTTTTTT.

This clone was observed a few times. The chain employs TRBV27 and TRBJ1-2; the D gene is possibly TRBD1 (6 bases). With 6 bases removed from V and 4 bases from J, the gap between germline ends came to 18 bases. The germline gives CDR1 MNHEY, CDR2 SMNVEV (reference sequence). CDR3 length equals 15 residues. In nucleotides, the CDR3 is TGTGCCAGCAGAGCCCGGGGGGGCCGTATCTATGGCTACACCTTC. Translating it yields CASRARGGRIYGYTF.

The gene calls are TRBV5-1 and TRBJ2-7; D call uncertain. CDR3 length: 12 amino acids. Germline V lookup: CDR1 SGHRS, CDR2 YFSETQ. Trimming removed 0 bases from V and 4 bases from J, with 5 bases in between. The CDR3 nucleotides read TGCGCCAGCAGCTTGGGGCAGTACGAGCAGTACTTC. Its translation: CASSLGQYEQYF. The whole variable domain, filled in from reference TRBV5-1 and TRBJ2-7, reads KAGVTQTPRYLIKTRGQQVTLSCSPISGHRSVSWYQQTPGQGLQFLFEYFSETQRNKGNFPGRFSGRQFSNSRSEMNVSTLELGDSALYLCASSLGQYEQYFGPGTRLTVT.

The CDR3 region has the DNA TGTGCCAGCAGTGCCCGGGGCGGGACTGACGAGCAGTACTTC. This gives the protein CASSARGGTDEQYF. The rearrangement joins TRBV2 to TRBJ2-7, with a possible D match to TRBD2 (6 bases). The CDR3 runs to 14 residues. The V and J ends lost 4 bases and 5 bases respectively, with 15 bases between them. CDR1 is SNHLY, CDR2 FYNNEI, per germline.

The chain joins TRBV10-3 to TRBJ1-5; 8 bases are a match to TRBD1. In germline, CDR1 is ENHRY, CDR2 SYGVKD. The V and J ends lost 10 bases and 1 base, in that order; junction bases with no gene match: 6. This CDR3 is built from 14 residues. CDR3: CATWTGMSNQPQHF. Written as DNA, the CDR3 is TGTGCCACCTGGACAGGGATGAGCAATCAGCCCCAGCATTTT.

The rearrangement uses TRBV28 and TRBJ2-5; D is perhaps TRBD1 (6 bases). The V and J ends lost 5 bases and 10 bases respectively, with 11 bases between them. CDR3 size: 11 residues. Germline V lookup: CDR1 MDHEN, CDR2 SYDVKM. CDR3 DNA sequence: TGTGCCAGCAGTCGAGGGACAATCCAGTACTTC. Encoded protein: CASSRGTIQYF.

The chain is built from TRBV11-3 and TRBJ2-1; 14 bases fit TRBD2. The germline V gene encodes CDR1 SGHNT and CDR2 YENEEA. J lost 6 bases, V lost 5 bases, and 9 bases had no gene match. The CDR3 consists of 17 residues. CDR3 bases: TGTGCCAGCAGCGGACGCGCCGGGACTAGCGGGAGCAATGAGCAGTTCTTC. Encoded protein: CASSGRAGTSGSNEQFF.

This sequence joins TRBV5-4 and TRBJ1-1; TRBD1 matches at 10 bases. The CDR3 is made up of 16 amino acids. Germline lookup yields CDR1 SGHNT and CDR2 YYREEE (reference sequence). V lost 3 bases, J lost 5 bases, and 10 bases stayed unmatched. DNA of the CDR3: TGTGCCAGCAGCTCCGGGACAGGGGCGAGGGGGACTGAAGCTTTCTTT. Amino acids: CASSSGTGARGTEAFF.

This clone was found a few times. The chain is built from TRBV7-9 and TRBJ1-5, with D tentatively TRBD1 (5 bases). The CDR3 extends over 15 amino acids. Germline assignment: CDR1 SEHNR and CDR2 FQNEAQ (reference sequence). CDR3 amino acids: CATQLLAGQDQPQHF. The CDR3 DNA sequence: TGTGCAACTCAGTTACTGGCGGGGCAGGACCAGCCCCAGCATTTT.

The chain couples TRBV6-5 to TRBJ2-5; 7 nucleotides agree with TRBD1. The assigned J gene may be wrong: the sequence end matches TRBJ2-7 better. The CDR3 runs 13 residues. In germline, CDR1 is MNHEY, CDR2 SVGAGI. For the CDR3, the DNA is TGTGCCAGCAGTGACAGGGTCAGCTCCGAGCAGTACTTC. This encodes CASSDRVSSEQYF.